The present TCR beta chain was sequenced within a study of brain T cells in children with intractable seizures listed by TCRdb under 2021. Some background on the complete study: A NanoString immunology panel was first used to screen resected brain tissue from around 57 pediatric epilepsy surgery cases for immune gene transcripts. Of the roughly 12 selected surgery cases, pre-surgery blood was also sequenced for eight, so four had brain tissue only.

According to the study, the label for this sample's time point signals: resected brain tissue, or blood drawn just prior to surgery. The surgery cases that showed the highest brain T cell transcript signatures were chosen for TCR beta chain sequencing of brain tissue, and of blood when it was available. Patients had been treated with at least one anti-epileptic drug before surgery. TCR-sequenced patients were children with drug-resistant epilepsy due to tuberous sclerosis complex, focal cortical dysplasia, Rasmussen encephalitis or hemimegalencephaly. Blood samples were collected immediately before the epilepsy surgery. The Monarch genomic DNA purification kit was used to extract bulk genomic DNA from unsorted brain tissue and whole blood. Points the paper makes about the study in general: Because sequencing depth differed between pre- and post-surgery blood, the absence of clones from the pre-surgery sample may reflect undersampling. Viral specificity was inferred only from CDR3 sequence similarity, and patients' HCMV serostatus was unknown.

The immunoSEQ assay was applied to genomic DNA to generate the TCR beta chain sequences. The original pipeline was this. CDR3 sequences that did not begin with the conserved framework cysteine at position 104 were removed by hand. To get clonality, the normalized Shannon's Diversity Index was subtracted from one, giving values from 0 (maximal diversity) to 1 (oligoclonal). Chi-squared comparison-of-proportions tests were used to check whether the frequency of the same CDR3 differed between samples, for example brain versus blood. Public clonotypes were identified by searching immuneACCESS, and similarity to known antiviral clonotypes was assessed with the VDJdb browser. The table was pulled from immuneACCESS by TCRdb, which kept in-frame rearrangements only. Such tables lose some clones; where checked, under half of the loss comes from unresolved V genes, and the rest has no known cause. V and J calls and clone size are given by that table; D and trimming were obtained from the DNA. The sample table records 110,000 or so clones; roughly 94% of these occur just once. The ten largest account for 3.5% to 4.5% of the sample.

Comment on this clone: No cognate antigen has been identified for it. Per-base quality was not reported, and no clone a single base away is much larger than it.

CDR1 is given as SGHRS and CDR2 as YFSETQ, both from the germline V gene. V and J lose 2 bases and 0 bases, and a span of 9 bases separates them. Measured from the cysteine to the phenylalanine, the CDR3 is 14 residues long. Only CDR3 DNA remains: 42 bases, in frame from the first base. The input for sequencing was peripheral blood, taken at surgery. The receptor was derived from a boy under two years old with hemimegalencephaly and intractable seizures. This receptor chain uses TRBV5-1 and TRBJ2-7, with TRBD2 tentatively as D gene (5 bases match). The nucleotides are TGCGCCAGCAGCTTAGGCGGGTTCTCCTACGAGCAGTACTTC. It encodes CASSLGGFSYEQYF.